This TCR beta chain was recovered during a study of T cell responses to AZD1222 COVID-19 vaccine. From germline, CDR1 is ENHRY and CDR2 SYGVKD. This CDR3 comprises 17 residues. On this clone itself: What it binds is not known. At one of its ends the junction is not consistent with the germline gene, which may arise from a read error.

Only in-frame clones appear in the TCRdb table, and some are missing; sequencing was by immunoSEQ multiplex PCR. Altogether some 150,000 clones are present, approximately 93% being singletons, with the ten largest covering 0.91%. Overall study results and limits: Spike-spanning, vaccine-associated CD4 TCRs were dominant at 160-218 and 743-854. Possibly, clonal diversity was underestimated; donors were largely white British and included more females. Reportedly, nearly half of unique spike TCRs recognized epitopes outside B.1.351/B.1.1.7 mutations.

V gene TRBV10-3 combines with J gene TRBJ1-4; D is uncertain. The source was peripheral blood, collected on day 0 of MenACWY control vaccination. This receptor was identified in an adult in good health. CDR3 residues: CAISEFWEKEANEKLFF. The CDR3 DNA reads as TGTGCCATCAGCGAGTTCTGGGAGAAGGAGGCAAATGAAAAACTGTTTTTT.